Below, one TCR beta chain is given with its context. Germline V CDR1 and CDR2: ENHRY, SYGVKD. Trimming removed 4 bases at V and 4 bases at J, with 7 bases between. This CDR3 is built from 13 residues. This record comes from a study of T-cell reconstitution after alpha-beta-depleted transplantation in children. The authors prepared the TCRbeta library with unique molecular identifiers. TCRdb processed the PCR reads anew with MiXCR; each CDR3 protein has one entry. The sample carries roughly 610,000 distinct CDR3 sequences, 8% to 11% recorded once. The V and J genes are TRBV10-3 and TRBJ2-2, with no clear D. This TCR derives from a human donor who donated a stem cell graft to a child with acute myeloid leukemia. Sequences were derived from PBMCs from the stem cell graft donor, sampled from the stem cell graft. Here the CDR3 reads CAISVSGTGELFF. The CDR3 DNA reads as TGTGCCATCAGTGTTTCGGGCACCGGGGAGCTGTTTTTT.